This T cell receptor (beta chain) stems from a study of shared clonotypes between healthy human individuals. In the case of this clone: Its antigen is as yet unknown.

The data were produced by immunoSEQ multiplex PCR, yet TCRdb's version contains in-frame clones alone and is incomplete. The sample shows about 2 million clones, around 96% of them seen only once. This CDR3 spans 15 amino acids. The V end lost 3 bases, the J end lost 0 bases, and 12 bases lay between the germline ends. Germline lookup yields CDR1 MNHEY and CDR2 SMNVEV (reference sequence). Naive CD8 cells lacked CD45RO and underwent positive selection for CCR7, leaving out terminally differentiated effector memory CD45RA+ cells. Study conclusions and caveats: In contrast to clonotypes shared by all four donors, non-shared clonotypes had lower generation probabilities. Few donors restricted represented genetic and exposure-history diversity.

The material sequenced was naive CD8+ T cells sorted from blood. The TCR was taken from a man younger than 30 in good health. V is TRBV27 and J is TRBJ2-7, with TRBD1 as a possible D gene (6 bases). In DNA, the CDR3 is TGTGCCAGCAGTTTTGTGGGGACATACTCCTACGAGCAGTACTTC. It translates to CASSFVGTYSYEQYF.